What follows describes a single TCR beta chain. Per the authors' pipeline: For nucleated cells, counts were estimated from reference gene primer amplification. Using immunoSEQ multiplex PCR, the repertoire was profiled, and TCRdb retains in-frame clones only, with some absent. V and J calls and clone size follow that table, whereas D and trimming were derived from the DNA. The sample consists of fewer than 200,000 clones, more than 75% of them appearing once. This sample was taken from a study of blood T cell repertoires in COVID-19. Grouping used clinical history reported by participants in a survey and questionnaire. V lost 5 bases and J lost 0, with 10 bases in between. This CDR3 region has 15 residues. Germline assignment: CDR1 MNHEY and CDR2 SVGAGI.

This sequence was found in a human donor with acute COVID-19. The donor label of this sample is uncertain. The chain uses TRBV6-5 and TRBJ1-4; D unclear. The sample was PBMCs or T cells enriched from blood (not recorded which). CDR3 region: CASSPHTATNEKLFF. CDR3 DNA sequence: TGTGCCAGCAGTCCCCACACCGCAACTAATGAAAAACTGTTTTTT.